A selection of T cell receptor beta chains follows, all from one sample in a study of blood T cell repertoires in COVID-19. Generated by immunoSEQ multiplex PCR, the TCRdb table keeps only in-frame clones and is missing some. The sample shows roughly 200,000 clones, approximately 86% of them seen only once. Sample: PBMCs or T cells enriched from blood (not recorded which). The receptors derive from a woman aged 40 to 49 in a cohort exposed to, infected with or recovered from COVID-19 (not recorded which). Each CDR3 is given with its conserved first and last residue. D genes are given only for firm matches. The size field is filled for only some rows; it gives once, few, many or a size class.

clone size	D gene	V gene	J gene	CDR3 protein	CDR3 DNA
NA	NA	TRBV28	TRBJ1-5	CASSQTGMVQPQHF	TGTGCCAGCAGCCAAACAGGGATGGTACAGCCCCAGCATTTT
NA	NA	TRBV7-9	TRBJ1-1	CASTAPANTEAFF	TGTGCCAGCACAGCGCCCGCCAACACTGAAGCTTTCTTT
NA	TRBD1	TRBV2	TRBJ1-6	CASRTGSTNSPLHF	TGTGCCAGCAGGACAGGGTCCACTAATTCACCCCTCCACTTT
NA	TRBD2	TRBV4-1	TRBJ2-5	CASSQDPPSGRSGETQYF	TGCGCCAGCAGCCAAGATCCCCCTAGCGGGAGGTCGGGGGAGACCCAGTACTTC
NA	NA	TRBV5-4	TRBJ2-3	CASSFWGVNDLQVTDTQYF	TGTGCCAGCAGCTTTTGGGGGGTCAACGACCTACAAGTCACAGATACGCAGTATTTT
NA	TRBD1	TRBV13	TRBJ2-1	CASSLYDRGVEQFF	TGTGCCAGCAGCTTATACGACAGGGGGGTTGAGCAGTTCTTC
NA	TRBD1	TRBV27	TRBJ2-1	CASSSKSGQGASSEQFF	TGTGCCAGCAGTTCGAAATCAGGACAGGGGGCATCGAGTGAGCAGTTCTTC
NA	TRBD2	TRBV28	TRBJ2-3	CASSRPTSGGRDTQYF	TGTGCCAGCAGTCGACCGACTAGCGGGGGGCGAGATACGCAGTATTTT
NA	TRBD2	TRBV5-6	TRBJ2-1	CASSLGSGAFQFF	TGTGCCAGCAGTCTGGGTAGCGGGGCGTTTCAGTTCTTC
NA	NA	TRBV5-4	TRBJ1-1	CASSLPAENTEAFF	TGTGCCAGCAGCTTGCCGGCGGAGAACACTGAAGCTTTCTTT
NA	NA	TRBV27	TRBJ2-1	CASSWGLNEQFF	TGTGCCAGCAGTTGGGGCCTCAATGAGCAGTTCTTC
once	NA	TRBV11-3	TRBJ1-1	CASSLERTENTEAFF	TGTGCCAGCAGCTTAGAGAGGACAGAGAACACTGAAGCTTTCTTT
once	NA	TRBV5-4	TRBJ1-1	CASSLGGIGAEAFF	TGTGCCAGCAGCTTGGGAGGGATCGGCGCTGAAGCTTTCTTT
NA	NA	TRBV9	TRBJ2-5	CASSVVASEVPLQETQYF	TGTGCCAGCAGCGTAGTAGCTTCTGAAGTTCCGCTCCAAGAGACCCAGTACTTC
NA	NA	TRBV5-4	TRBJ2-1	CASSLLGPPGDEQFF	TGTGCCAGCAGCTTACTAGGGCCGCCGGGCGATGAGCAGTTCTTC
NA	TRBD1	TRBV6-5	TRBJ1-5	CASSWTGSTEPQHF	TGTGCCAGCAGTTGGACAGGGTCGACGGAGCCCCAGCATTTT
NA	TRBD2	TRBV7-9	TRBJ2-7	CASSHIPRASGRFEQYF	TGTGCCAGCAGCCATATCCCCAGGGCTAGCGGGAGGTTCGAGCAGTACTTC
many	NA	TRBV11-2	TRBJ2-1	CASSPWRNEQFF	TGTGCCAGCAGCCCTTGGCGGAATGAGCAGTTCTTC
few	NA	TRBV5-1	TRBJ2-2	CASSLARAAGELFF	TGCGCCAGCAGCTTGGCCAGGGCCGCCGGGGAGCTGTTTTTT
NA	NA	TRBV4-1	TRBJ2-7	CASRESVSSYEQYF	TGCGCCAGCAGGGAGTCGGTGAGCTCCTACGAGCAGTACTTC
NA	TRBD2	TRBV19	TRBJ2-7	CASSITSGNEQYF	TGTGCCAGTAGTATTACTAGCGGGAACGAGCAGTACTTC
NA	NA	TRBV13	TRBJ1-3	CASSSGRAPGNTIYF	TGTGCCAGCAGCTCCGGGAGGGCGCCGGGGAACACCATATATTTT
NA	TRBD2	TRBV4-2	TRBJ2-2	CASSQELAGPNTGELFF	TGTGCCAGCAGCCAAGAATTAGCGGGACCGAACACCGGGGAGCTGTTTTTT
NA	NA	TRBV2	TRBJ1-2	CASDSPPNYGYTF	TGTGCCAGCGACAGCCCCCCTAACTATGGCTACACCTTC
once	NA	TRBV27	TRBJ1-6	CASSLPGRPLHF	TGTGCCAGCAGTTTACCAGGGAGGCCCCTCCACTTT
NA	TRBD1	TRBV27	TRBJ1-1	CASSLGTGAWAEAFF	TGTGCCAGCAGTCTAGGGACAGGGGCTTGGGCTGAAGCTTTCTTT
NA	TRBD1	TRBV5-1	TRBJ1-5	CASSSSGTENQPQHF	TGCGCCAGCAGCTCGTCCGGGACAGAGAATCAGCCCCAGCATTTT
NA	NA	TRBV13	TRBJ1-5	CASSLGLEGPQHF	TGTGCCAGCAGCTTAGGCCTGGAGGGGCCCCAGCATTTT
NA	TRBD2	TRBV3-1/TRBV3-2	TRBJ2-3	CASSQGLAGADTQYF	TGTGCCAGCAGCCAGGGACTAGCGGGAGCAGATACGCAGTATTTT
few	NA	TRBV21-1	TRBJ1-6	CASSKGQANNSPLHF	TGTGCCAGCAGCAAAGGGCAGGCGAATAATTCACCCCTCCACTTT
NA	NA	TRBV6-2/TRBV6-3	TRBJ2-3	CASSADRAIAGTQYF	TGTGCCAGCAGCGCCGACAGGGCCATAGCGGGGACGCAGTATTTT
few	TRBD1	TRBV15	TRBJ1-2	CATSETGTGYGYTF	TGTGCCACCAGCGAAACCGGGACAGGGTATGGCTACACCTTC
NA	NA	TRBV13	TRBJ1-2	CASSLLSLEERSGYTF	TGTGCCAGCAGCTTACTATCCCTTGAAGAGAGGTCTGGCTACACCTTC
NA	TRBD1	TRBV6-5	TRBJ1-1	CASSLTGDTEAFF	TGTGCCAGCAGTTTGACAGGGGACACTGAAGCTTTCTTT
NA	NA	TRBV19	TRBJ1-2	CATNPGGSAGYTF	TGTGCCACCAACCCGGGAGGGTCGGCCGGCTACACCTTC
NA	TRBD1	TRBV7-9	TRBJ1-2	CASSLAGTGGQGYTF	TGTGCCAGCAGCTTAGCAGGGACAGGGGGCCAGGGCTACACCTTC
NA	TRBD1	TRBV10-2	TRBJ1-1	CASSRGQGVTEAFF	TGCGCCAGCAGCCGAGGACAGGGGGTCACTGAAGCTTTCTTT
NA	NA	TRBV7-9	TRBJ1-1	CASSRESNTEAFF	TGTGCCAGCAGCCGGGAATCGAACACTGAAGCTTTCTTT
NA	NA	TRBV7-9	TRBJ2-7	CASSYMFYEQYF	TGTGCCAGCAGCTACATGTTCTACGAGCAGTACTTC
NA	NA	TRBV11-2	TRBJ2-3	CASSLAGVSTDTQYF	TGTGCCAGCAGCTTAGCGGGGGTTAGCACAGATACGCAGTATTTT